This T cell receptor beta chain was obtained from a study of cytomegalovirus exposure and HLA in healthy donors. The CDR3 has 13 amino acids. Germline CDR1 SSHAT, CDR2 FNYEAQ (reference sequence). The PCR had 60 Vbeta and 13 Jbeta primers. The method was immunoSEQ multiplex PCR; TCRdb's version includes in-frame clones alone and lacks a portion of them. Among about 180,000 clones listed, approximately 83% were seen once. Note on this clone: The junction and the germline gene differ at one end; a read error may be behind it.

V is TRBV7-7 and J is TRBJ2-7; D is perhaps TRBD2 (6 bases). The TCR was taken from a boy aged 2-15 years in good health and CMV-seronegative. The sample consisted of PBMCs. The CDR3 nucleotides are TGTGCTAGCACTAGTGAGGTGGGGGGCGAGCAGTACTTC. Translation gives CASTSEVGGEQYF.